These T cell receptor beta chains were read from a single sample in a study of cytomegalovirus exposure and HLA in healthy donors. Clones were sequenced by immunoSEQ multiplex PCR, and TCRdb holds only the in-frame ones, with some missing. The repertoire has approximately 80,000 clones, around 72% of them found once; the top ten carry more than 15%. Sample: PBMCs. The receptors originated from a woman between 40 and 50 years old in good health and CMV-seropositive. Each CDR3 is given with its conserved first and last residue. A D gene is named only where the DNA matches it firmly. Where a row states a size, it is once, few, many or the class of an expanded clone; other rows omit it.

j_call | v_call | clone_size | d_call | cdr3_nt | cdr3_aa
TRBJ1-4 | TRBV19 | . | . | TGTGCCAGTAGTATAGATCCCGAGGCTTTGACTGAAAAACTGTTTTTT | CASSIDPEALTEKLFF
TRBJ2-1 | TRBV7-2 | . | . | TGTGCCAGCAGCTTTGGGCTGAGGGACTACAATGAGCAGTTCTTC | CASSFGLRDYNEQFF
TRBJ1-5 | TRBV19 | . | . | TGTGCCAGTAGCGCCAGTCAAAGAGGGAATCAGCCCCAGCATTTT | CASSASQRGNQPQHF
TRBJ1-5 | TRBV6-6 | . | . | TGTGCCAGCAGTCCCGAGGGCCAGCCCCAGCATTTT | CASSPEGQPQHF
TRBJ2-1 | TRBV15 | . | . | TGTGCCACCAGCAGAGATTCTTGGGGTGGACTAAATGAGCAGTTCTTC | CATSRDSWGGLNEQFF
TRBJ1-3 | TRBV5-4 | . | . | TGTGCCAGCAGCTTGGCAGGAAGGATCCGAGACACCATATATTTT | CASSLAGRIRDTIYF
TRBJ2-5 | TRBV5-5 | . | TRBD2 | TGTGCCAGCAGCTTGACGCGCCGACTAGCGGGAGTGGGAGAGACCCAGTACTTC | CASSLTRRLAGVGETQYF
TRBJ1-5 | TRBV9 | . | . | TGTGCCAGCAGCGACGGATCCGCCCAGGGTTGGAGCAATCAGCCCCAGCATTTT | CASSDGSAQGWSNQPQHF
TRBJ2-2 | TRBV2 | . | . | TGTGCCAGCAGCATACAGGGCCCGAACACCGGGGAGCTGTTTTTT | CASSIQGPNTGELFF
TRBJ2-3 | TRBV13 | . | TRBD2 | TGTGCCAGCAGCTTAGTAGCGACTAGCGGGAGAGGCACAGATACGCAGTATTTT | CASSLVATSGRGTDTQYF
TRBJ2-5 | TRBV4-1 | . | . | TGCGCCAGCAGCCAAGAGGGCGGGCTCAAGGGGGCCCAGTACTTC | CASSQEGGLKGAQYF
TRBJ2-7 | TRBV29-1 | . | . | TGCAGCGTTGCCAGTAGGATAGCCGAGCAGTACTTC | CSVASRIAEQYF
TRBJ1-2 | TRBV28 | . | . | TGTGCCAGCAGCAGGGGCCTCTATGGCTACACCTTC | CASSRGLYGYTF
TRBJ2-7 | TRBV6-1 | . | . | TGTGCCAGCCCCCCCGGGGTAGGGCGCGAGCAGTACTTC | CASPPGVGREQYF
TRBJ1-6 | TRBV10-1 | . | . | TGCGCCAGCAGTGAGCTAAATCTTTCACCCCTCCACTTT | CASSELNLSPLHF
TRBJ2-1 | TRBV27 | . | TRBD2 | TGTGCCAGCAGTCCGAGCCAGGGACTAGCGGGACCGAGTGAGCAGTTCTTC | CASSPSQGLAGPSEQFF
TRBJ1-4 | TRBV27 | . | TRBD1 | TGTGCCAGCAGTCCGGGACAGCTTAATGAAAAACTGTTTTTT | CASSPGQLNEKLFF
TRBJ1-5 | TRBV6-1 | . | . | TGTGCCAGCAGTGAAATCAGAAGTAATAGCAATCAGCCCCAGCATTTT | CASSEIRSNSNQPQHF
TRBJ1-1 | TRBV19 | . | . | TGTGCCAGTAGTATAGGACAGGCCTTGAACACTGAAGCTTTCTTT | CASSIGQALNTEAFF
TRBJ2-1 | TRBV5-1 | few | TRBD2 | TGCGCCAGCAGTTCCGCGGGAGAATCCTACAATGAGCAGTTCTTC | CASSSAGESYNEQFF
TRBJ1-5 | TRBV5-6 | . | . | TGTGCCAGCAGCTTGAGGGGAACTGTGAATCAGCCCCAGCATTTT | CASSLRGTVNQPQHF
TRBJ2-3 | TRBV7-2 | . | . | TGTGCCAGCACCCTCGGGGGGCCGGGGACGCAGTATTTT | CASTLGGPGTQYF
TRBJ2-3 | TRBV2 | . | TRBD2 | TGTGCCAGCAGGGGGGACTACCCCACAGATACGCAGTATTTT | CASRGDYPTDTQYF
TRBJ2-2 | TRBV28 | . | TRBD2 | TGTGCCAGCAGGCCGAGCGGGAGGAGCACCGGGGAGCTGTTTTTT | CASRPSGRSTGELFF
TRBJ2-7 | TRBV27 | . | . | TGTGCCAGCAGTTTATCCCCCAGGGGGACTCCCCAGCAAAAAGAAACGAGCTTGGGGGGCGAGCAGTACTTC | CASSLSPRGTPQQKETSLGGEQYF
TRBJ1-2 | TRBV5-1 | . | . | TGCGCCAGCAGCTTGGGGGCGACTAACTATGGCTACACCTTC | CASSLGATNYGYTF
TRBJ1-2 | TRBV18 | . | . | TGTGCCAGCCAACCGGCGGGGGCCGCCCCTAACTATGGCTACACCTTC | CASQPAGAAPNYGYTF
TRBJ1-4 | TRBV29-1 | . | . | TGCAGCGTTGGAGAACAGGGCCGAAATGAAAAACTGTTTTTT | CSVGEQGRNEKLFF
TRBJ2-2 | TRBV10-3 | . | TRBD2 | TGTGCCATCAGTGCGAGCGGGGGGTTGACCGGGGAGCTGTTTTTT | CAISASGGLTGELFF
TRBJ1-2 | TRBV7-2 | . | . | TGTGCCAGCAGCTTAGACTCTAGAGGATTTGGCTATGGCTACACCTTC | CASSLDSRGFGYGYTF
TRBJ2-1 | TRBV27 | . | TRBD1 | TGTGCCAGCAGGGAGGACAGGGTAAACAATGAGCAGTTCTTC | CASREDRVNNEQFF
TRBJ1-6 | TRBV7-3 | . | . | TGTGCCAGCAGCTTCCTGGGGCTCGATAATTCACCCCTCCACTTT | CASSFLGLDNSPLHF
TRBJ1-5 | TRBV27 | . | TRBD1 | TGTGCCAGCAGGACCACAGGGGGCAGCCAGCCCCAGCATTTT | CASRTTGGSQPQHF
TRBJ1-1 | TRBV4-3 | . | TRBD1 | TGCGCCAGCAGCCCTGAGACAGGGGGTGGGGGAGCTTTCTTT | CASSPETGGGGAFF
TRBJ2-7 | TRBV6-5 | few | TRBD1 | TGTGCCAGCAGCGGGACAGGGGGCGCGAAAGAGCAGTACTTC | CASSGTGGAKEQYF
TRBJ1-1 | TRBV4-1 | . | . | TGCGCCAGCAGAGGACCACTCAGGGACACTGAAGCTTTCTTT | CASRGPLRDTEAFF
TRBJ2-5 | TRBV5-1 | . | TRBD1 | TGCGCCAGCAGCCCGGGACAGGTTGAGGAGACCCAGTACTTC | CASSPGQVEETQYF
TRBJ2-5 | TRBV25-1 | . | TRBD2 | TGTGCCAGCAGTGACCCAACTAGCGGGCCAGAGACCCAGTACTTC | CASSDPTSGPETQYF
TRBJ1-4 | TRBV11-2 | few | TRBD1 | TGTGCCAGCAGCTTAGCCCCTGTGGGGACAGTTAATGAAAAACTGTTTTTT | CASSLAPVGTVNEKLFF
TRBJ1-3 | TRBV28 | few | TRBD1 | TGTGCCAGTAACCAGGGGGGCTCTGGAAACACCATATATTTT | CASNQGGSGNTIYF
TRBJ2-7 | TRBV6-6 | few | TRBD1 | TGTGCCAGCAGCCGCCCAGGACAGGGAGAACCCGAGCAGTACTTC | CASSRPGQGEPEQYF
TRBJ1-6 | TRBV4-3 | . | TRBD1 | TGCGCCAGCAGCCAGCTCTTAACAGGGGGCGATTCACCCCTCCACTTT | CASSQLLTGGDSPLHF
TRBJ1-1 | TRBV19 | . | . | TGTGCCAGTAGTGTTCCGGGCGGGCTCGCTGAAGCTTTCTTT | CASSVPGGLAEAFF
TRBJ2-3 | TRBV7-2 | . | TRBD2 | TGTGCCAGCAGCTTTGCGGGGGTCACAGATACGCAGTATTTT | CASSFAGVTDTQYF
TRBJ2-5 | TRBV5-6 | . | TRBD2 | TGTGCCAGCAGCTTTGAGGCTAGCGGGGGGACACAAGAGACCCAGTACTTC | CASSFEASGGTQETQYF
TRBJ1-3 | TRBV5-1 | . | TRBD1 | TGCGCCAGCAGCCTAGGGGGCCTGGGACCCTCTGGAAACACCATATATTTT | CASSLGGLGPSGNTIYF
TRBJ2-7 | TRBV29-1 | . | . | TGCAGCTATAGAAGGGACATCTCCTACGAGCAGTACTTC | CSYRRDISYEQYF
TRBJ1-1 | TRBV19 | . | . | TGTGCCAGTAGTAGACAGACACTGCTGAACACTGAAGCTTTCTTT | CASSRQTLLNTEAFF
TRBJ1-2 | TRBV28 | few | TRBD1 | TGTGCCAGCAGTATAACAGGGGTTGGCTACACCTTC | CASSITGVGYTF
TRBJ2-3 | TRBV7-6 | . | TRBD2 | TGTGCCAGCAGCTCAACCGCTAGCGGCCTTATCCATACGCAGTATTTT | CASSSTASGLIHTQYF
TRBJ2-5 | TRBV27 | . | TRBD2 | TGTGCCAGCAGTTTCCTTGGCGGGAGCCAAGAGACCCAGTACTTC | CASSFLGGSQETQYF
TRBJ2-4 | TRBV6-6 | . | . | TGTGCCAGCAGTTCCGTCGAGGGAGCCAAAAACATTCAGTACTTC | CASSSVEGAKNIQYF
TRBJ2-2 | TRBV9 | . | . | TGTGCCAGCTCATCGGACACCGGGGAGCTGTTTTTT | CASSSDTGELFF